These 12 T cell receptor beta chains were sequenced from one sample in a study of T cell clonality in common variable immunodeficiency. TCRdb's table, derived via immunoSEQ multiplex PCR, lists solely in-frame clones and lacks some. Altogether tens of thousands of clones were found in the sample, and no singletons occur. Sequencing was performed on peripheral blood mononuclear cells. The receptors come from a person aged 18 to 69 in good health.

This clone was seen only a few times. The DNA ends 3 residues before the CDR3 does, and the rest of the CDR3 is filled in from the germline J gene. The chain couples TRBV2 to TRBJ2-7, with 9 bases fitting TRBD1. With V trimmed by 4 bases and J by 0 bases, 4 bases remained unmatched. CDR1 is SNHLY and CDR2 is FYNNEI in the germline V gene. CDR3 length: 15 amino acids. The CDR3 spells CASSGGTGSSYEQYF. CDR3 DNA (partial): TGTGCCAGCAGTGGAGGGACAGGGAGCTCCTACGAG.

This clone has a handful of counts. The read ends 3 residues shy of where the CDR3 ends; the end is completed using the germline J gene. This rearrangement joins TRBV14 to TRBJ2-7, with 9 bases identical to TRBD1. There are 15 residues in the CDR3. The V segment lost 2 bases and the J segment 5 bases; nucleotides outside the gene matches: 7. CDR1 and CDR2 from the germline V gene are SGHDN and FVKESK. CDR3 in amino acids: CASSQRDRARDEQYF. Incomplete CDR3 DNA: TGTGCCAGCAGCCAAAGGGACAGGGCGCGGGACGAG.

This clone has just a few counts. The missing CDR3 end, 3 residues past where the read stops, is filled in from the germline J gene. The chain couples TRBV2 to TRBJ2-7; 8 nucleotides match TRBD1. V lost 5 bases to trimming and J lost 6 bases; unmatched junction nucleotides: 12. Germline loops: CDR1 SNHLY, CDR2 FYNNEI. The CDR3 sequence is 15 residues long. The CDR3: CASSWDRRSSGEQYF. The CDR3 bases that were read are TGTGCCAGCAGTTGGGACAGGCGGTCTTCTGGCGAG.

Points on this clone: The read finishes 3 residues shy of the CDR3 end, and the germline J gene is used to complete it. The chain links TRBV7-9 to TRBJ2-3; possibly TRBD2 for D (7 bases). The CDR3 sequence is 15 residues long. The germline V gene encodes CDR1 SEHNR and CDR2 FQNEAQ (reference sequence). The CDR3 bases that were read are TGTGCCAGCGTCCTAGGGGGGGGCCTCCGGGAGACG. Encoded protein: CASVLGGGLRET. The CDR3 as a whole reads CASVLGGGLRETQYF.

This clone came up many times. The read falls 3 residues short of the CDR3 end, and the missing part is taken from the germline J gene. The chain is built from TRBV18 and TRBJ2-2; 10 bases line up with TRBD2. Germline V gives CDR1 KGHSH, CDR2 LQKENI. The CDR3 covers 16 residues. With V trimmed by 3 bases and J by 4 bases, 5 bases remained unmatched. The part of the CDR3 DNA that was read is TGTGCCAGCTCACCGTCGCTAGCGGGAGCCACCGGGGAG. Translation gives CASSPSLAGATGE. The whole CDR3 protein is CASSPSLAGATGELFF.

This clone was seen many times. Coverage ceases 3 residues before the CDR3 finishes, and the germline J gene fills in the end. This sequence joins TRBV5-1 and TRBJ1-5; the D gene is possibly TRBD1 (5 bases). Germline CDR1 and CDR2: SGHRS and YFSETQ. This CDR3 has 15 residues. With 0 bases removed from V and 6 bases from J, the gap between germline ends came to 13 bases. The DNA read from the CDR3 is TGCGCCAGCAGCTTGGAGGCGGGGGGTATTCAGCCC. It codes for CASSLEAGGIQP. From start to end, the CDR3 is CASSLEAGGIQPQHF. Full variable domain (missing parts from reference TRBV5-1 and TRBJ1-5): KAGVTQTPRYLIKTRGQQVTLSCSPISGHRSVSWYQQTPGQGLQFLFEYFSETQRNKGNFPGRFSGRQFSNSRSEMNVSTLELGDSALYLCASSLEAGGIQPQHFGDGTRLSIL.

This clone was seen many times. The read terminates 3 residues before the CDR3 end, so the remaining end is supplied by the germline J gene. The gene calls are TRBV4-2 and TRBJ1-2; the D is unclear. The CDR3 extends over 13 amino acids. The V and J ends lost 0 bases and 6 bases respectively, with 8 bases between them. The germline V gene encodes CDR1 LGHNA and CDR2 YNFKEQ. The CDR3 spells CASSQEPGDGYTF. CDR3 DNA (partial): TGTGCCAGCAGCCAAGAACCCGGGGATGGC.

The table lists this clone with many counts. The read terminates 3 residues ahead of where the CDR3 ends, so the germline J gene completes it. V usage is TRBV18 and J usage is TRBJ1-5, with D possibly matching TRBD1 (6 bases). Trimming stripped 6 bases from V and 1 base from J, with 10 bases between. The germline V gene has CDR1 KGHSH and CDR2 LQKENI. The CDR3 loop spans 14 amino acids. The sequenced part of the CDR3 DNA is TGTGCCAGCTCGGGGGCTGAAAGCAATCAGCCC. It is translated as CASSGAESNQP. The whole CDR3 sequence reads CASSGAESNQPQHF.

This clone was counted at least ten times. The read ends 3 residues before the CDR3 terminus; that terminus is restored from the germline J gene. The rearrangement joins TRBV29-1 to TRBJ1-4; 8 positions match TRBD1. CDR1 is SQVTM, CDR2 ANQGSEA, per germline. This CDR3 region has 13 residues. CDR3 bases read: TGCAGCGTTGCGGCAGGGGGCACGGAGAAA. Protein: CSVAAGGTEK. The whole CDR3 region reads CSVAAGGTEKLFF. Supplemented by reference TRBV29-1 and TRBJ1-4, the full variable domain reads SAVISQKPSRDICQRGTSLTIQCQVDSQVTMMFWYRQQPGQSLTLIATANQGSEATYESGFVIDKFPISRPNLTFSTLTVSNMSPEDSSIYLCSVAAGGTEKLFFGSGTQLSVL.

This clone was counted at least ten times. The CDR3 is cut off 3 residues early in the read; its end comes from the germline J gene. The chain combines TRBV6-4 with TRBJ2-1; perhaps TRBD1 as D (5 bases). V was pared by 0 bases and J by 3 bases, with 12 bases between. Looked up from germline, CDR1 is MRHNA and CDR2 is SNTAGT. There are 16 residues in the CDR3. The covered CDR3 bases are TGTGCCAGCAGTGACTCAGGGCAGGGCAACTACAATGAG. It specifies CASSDSGQGNYNE. The whole CDR3 protein is CASSDSGQGNYNEQFF.

This clone was seen a handful of times. The read terminates 3 residues ahead of where the CDR3 ends, so the germline J gene completes it. This chain connects TRBV18 to TRBJ1-4; tentative D call: TRBD1 (5 bases). The CDR3 runs to 16 residues. Germline V gene lookup returns CDR1 KGHSH and CDR2 LQKENI. This chain's CDR3 is CASSASEGAKDSPLFF. The part of the CDR3 DNA that was read is TGTGCCAGCTCCGCTTCCGAAGGGGCTAAGGATTCACCA.

This clone was counted many times. The observed sequence ends 3 residues before the CDR3 terminus, with the missing tail filled in from the germline J gene. The genes are TRBV20-1 and TRBJ2-1; 7 positions agree with TRBD2. Germline V gene data show CDR1 as DFQATT and CDR2 as SNEGSKA (reference sequence). The CDR3 extends over 15 amino acids. V was pared by 1 base and J by 4 bases, with 7 bases of the junction left unmatched. The sequenced part of the CDR3 DNA is TGCAGTGCTAGAGTCGCTAGCGGTCAGTACAATGAG. Its translation: CSARVASGQYNE. The full CDR3 protein reads CSARVASGQYNEQFF.